This passage covers 26 T cell receptor beta chains from one sample sequenced in a study of cytomegalovirus exposure and HLA in healthy donors. The data were produced by immunoSEQ multiplex PCR, yet TCRdb's version contains in-frame clones alone and is incomplete. The sample shows 100,000 to 150,000 clones, about 96% of them seen only once. The sequencing sample was made of PBMCs. The source is a man younger than 35 in good health and CMV-seronegative.

The chain is built from TRBV30 and TRBJ2-1, with TRBD2 as a possible D gene (6 bases). The germline V gene encodes CDR1 GTSNPN and CDR2 SVGIG (reference sequence). The CDR3 length is 15 residues. V gave up 7 bases and J gave up 5 bases, with 21 bases separating them. As DNA, the CDR3 is TGTGCCTTGTCGGCGGGGCTTTATTTTGACAATGAGCAGTTCTTC. Amino acid sequence: CALSAGLYFDNEQFF. Looking up the rest from reference TRBV30 and TRBJ2-1 gives the full variable domain: SQTIHQWPATLVQPVGSPLSLECTVEGTSNPNLYWYRQAAGRGLQLLFYSVGIGQISSEVPQNLSASRPQDRQFILSSKKLLLSDSGFYLCALSAGLYFDNEQFFGPGTRLTVL.

The J gene is TRBJ2-1, the V gene TRBV28; 7 nucleotides agree with TRBD1. The V gene's germline CDR1 is MDHEN and CDR2 SYDVKM. Trimming cost V 8 bases and J 0 bases; bases outside gene matches: 1. This CDR3 is 13 amino acids long. The DNA for the CDR3 is TGTGCCAGCCGGGACAGCTCCTACAATGAGCAGTTCTTC. It is translated as CASRDSSYNEQFF.

The sample holds one count of this clone. The V gene is TRBV5-1, the J gene TRBJ2-1; unclear D gene. Germline CDR1 is SGHRS and CDR2 is YFSETQ. V lost 0 bases to trimming and J lost 9 bases, with 4 bases between them. The CDR3 consists of 11 residues. CDR3 loop: CASSLAGEQFF. The CDR3 bases are TGCGCCAGCAGCTTGGCGGGTGAGCAGTTCTTC. Based on the CDR3 plus reference TRBV5-1 and TRBJ2-1, the full variable domain is KAGVTQTPRYLIKTRGQQVTLSCSPISGHRSVSWYQQTPGQGLQFLFEYFSETQRNKGNFPGRFSGRQFSNSRSEMNVSTLELGDSALYLCASSLAGEQFFGPGTRLTVL.

Written as DNA, the CDR3 is TGTGCCAGCTCACAAAAGCGGGAGGGCCTGGCCGAGCAGTACTTC. It encodes CASSQKREGLAEQYF. The chain employs TRBV18 and TRBJ2-7; 10 nucleotides agree with TRBD2. Per germline, CDR1 KGHSH and CDR2 LQKENI. The CDR3 spans 15 residues. V gave up 4 bases and J gave up 6 bases; unmatched junction bases: 9.

The gene calls are TRBV7-8 and TRBJ1-5; D not certain. This CDR3 is 14 amino acids long. V lost 1 base, J lost 5 bases, and 9 bases lay in between. The V gene's germline CDR1 is SGHVS and CDR2 FQNEAQ. CDR3 DNA sequence: TGTGCCAGCAGCTTAGGAGGGAGAGATCAGCCCCAGCATTTT. Translation: CASSLGGRDQPQHF.

V and J are TRBV28 and TRBJ1-3; 7 bases are a match to TRBD1. The CDR3 spans 14 residues. The V gene's germline CDR1 is MDHEN and CDR2 SYDVKM. V gave up 6 bases and J gave up 4 bases; unmatched junction bases: 6. The CDR3 is CASSTQGKGNTIYF. The CDR3 DNA reads as TGTGCCAGCAGCACACAGGGGAAAGGAAACACCATATATTTT. The full variable domain, completed using reference TRBV28 and TRBJ1-3, is DVKVTQSSRYLVKRTGEKVFLECVQDMDHENMFWYRQDPGLGLRLIYFSYDVKMKEKGDIPEGYSVSREKKERFSLILESASTNQTSMYLCASSTQGKGNTIYFGEGSWLTVV.

This clone has a handful of counts. The V gene is TRBV6-4, the J gene TRBJ2-2; tentatively, D is TRBD2 (6 bases). Germline CDR1 MRHNA, CDR2 SNTAGT. The CDR3 is 13 amino acids. Trimming left V 5 bases short and J 4 bases short, with 8 bases between. The CDR3 is CASSFSGTGELFF. Written as DNA, the CDR3 is TGTGCCAGCAGTTTTAGCGGCACCGGGGAGCTGTTTTTT.

In its sample, this clone was seen once. V and J are TRBV9 and TRBJ2-3; 8 nucleotides align to TRBD1. V lost 0 bases and J lost 5; bases outside the gene matches: 8. The CDR3 runs 16 residues. The V gene's germline CDR1 is SGDLS and CDR2 YYNGEE. The CDR3 spells CASSVVRTGSRDTQYF. CDR3 in DNA: TGTGCCAGCAGCGTAGTCAGGACAGGGTCTCGAGATACGCAGTATTTT.

V and J are TRBV4-3 and TRBJ1-2; 10 bases fit TRBD1. Germline V CDR1 and CDR2: LGHNA, YSLEER. V trimming: 4 bases; J trimming: 8 bases; junction bases outside the gene matches: 10. The length of the CDR3 is 15 residues. For the CDR3, the DNA is TGCGCCAGCAGCCCCGGGACAGGGGAAGGATACGGCTACACCTTC. It yields the protein CASSPGTGEGYGYTF.

The genes are TRBV18 and TRBJ1-4; D gene unclear. From germline, CDR1 is KGHSH and CDR2 LQKENI. The CDR3 consists of 15 residues. Between the trimmed V and J ends, which lost 2 bases and 0 bases, there was a span of 7 bases. CDR3 loop: CASSPSGTTNEKLFF. The CDR3 bases are TGTGCCAGCTCACCATCGGGTACAACTAATGAAAAACTGTTTTTT.

The V and J genes are TRBV6-5 and TRBJ2-5; 7 bases are shared with TRBD1. V dropped 4 bases and J dropped 4; count of bases not matched to a gene: 6. The germline V gene has CDR1 MNHEY and CDR2 SVGAGI. CDR3 size: 14 residues. CDR3 residues: CASSSGTVLETQYF. CDR3 bases: TGTGCCAGCAGTTCGGGGACAGTTTTAGAGACCCAGTACTTC.

The chain joins TRBV4-1 to TRBJ2-5, with 9 bases that match TRBD2. The ends lost 4 bases at V and 4 bases at J; junction bases unmatched: 7. Germline lookup yields CDR1 MGHRA and CDR2 YSYEKL. This CDR3 region has 15 residues. CDR3 bases: TGCGCCAGCAGCCGGGGCGGGAGGGCCCCAGAGACCCAGTACTTC. Its translation: CASSRGGRAPETQYF.

This chain connects TRBV27 to TRBJ2-1, with TRBD2 matching 12 bases. Germline V CDR1 and CDR2: MNHEY, SMNVEV (reference sequence). J was trimmed by 7 bases and V by 5 bases; bases with no gene match: 6. This CDR3 has 15 amino acids. In DNA form, the CDR3 reads TGTGCCAGCAGTCTATGGACTAGCGGGAATAATGAGCAGTTCTTC. Translated, it gives CASSLWTSGNNEQFF.

The chain is built from TRBV25-1 and TRBJ1-2; D might be TRBD1 (5 bases). The CDR3 consists of 15 residues. Trimming pared 4 bases from V and 4 bases from J, leaving 16 bases between. Germline CDR1 and CDR2: MGHDK and SYGVNS. CDR3 amino acids: CASSATSRDFYGYTF. DNA for the CDR3: TGTGCCAGCAGTGCGACCTCCCGGGACTTCTATGGCTACACCTTC.

The chain links TRBV7-6 to TRBJ1-4; 9 positions agree with TRBD1. CDR1 is SGHVS and CDR2 is FNYEAQ in the germline V gene. V lost 5 bases to trimming and J lost 4 bases; unmatched junction nucleotides: 8. The CDR3 length is 16 residues. The DNA of the CDR3 is TGTGCCAGCAGCCCCATCGGACAGGGGATTAATGAAAAACTGTTTTTT. Protein sequence: CASSPIGQGINEKLFF.

The chain combines TRBV28 with TRBJ2-2; D is unresolved. V gave up 7 bases and J gave up 5 bases, with 14 bases separating them. Germline V lookup: CDR1 MDHEN, CDR2 SYDVKM. The CDR3 consists of 14 residues. CDR3 coding DNA: TGTGCCAGCATCAGTGGGCAGGCGACCGGGGAGCTGTTTTTT. Translating it yields CASISGQATGELFF.

J is TRBJ2-7 and V is TRBV21-1; the D segment call TRBD1 is taken from the table without a DNA check. TRBV21-1 is reported as a pseudogene. The CDR3 runs to 16 residues. Written as DNA, the CDR3 is TGTGCCAGCAGCGATCGACAGTCGCCTCTTGATCGGGAGCAGTACTTC. Its protein is CASSDRQSPLDREQYF.

V and J are TRBV6-5 and TRBJ1-2; 8 bases line up with TRBD1. From germline, CDR1 is MNHEY and CDR2 SVGAGI. V lost 6 bases to trimming and J lost 4 bases; unmatched junction nucleotides: 7. This CDR3 contains 14 residues. The CDR3 reads CASSRDRPSYGYTF. For the CDR3, the DNA is TGTGCCAGCAGCAGGGACAGGCCCTCCTATGGCTACACCTTC.

This clone appeared a single time. This chain connects TRBV19 to TRBJ2-3, with D possibly matching TRBD2 (6 bases). The CDR3 runs 15 residues. The V gene's germline CDR1 is LNHDA and CDR2 SQIVND (reference sequence). V was clipped by 3 bases and J by 2 bases, with 12 bases between them. CDR3 residues: CASSILAQSTDTQYF. The CDR3 DNA reads as TGTGCCAGTAGTATCCTAGCGCAATCCACAGATACGCAGTATTTT.

This rearrangement joins TRBV7-3 to TRBJ2-7; 9 nucleotides align to TRBD1. Germline trimming cut 3 bases from V and 6 bases from J; bases unmatched to any gene: 3. The CDR3 is 13 residues long. Per the germline V gene, CDR1 is SGHTA and CDR2 is FQGTGA. The CDR3 DNA reads as TGTGCCAGCAGCTTGGGACAGGGAACCGAGCAGTACTTC. Residues: CASSLGQGTEQYF.

This chain connects TRBV9 to TRBJ2-7; tentatively, D is TRBD2 (6 bases). The length of the CDR3 is 15 residues. Looked up from germline, CDR1 is SGDLS and CDR2 is YYNGEE. Trimming pared 4 bases from V and 6 bases from J, leaving 20 bases between. The CDR3 region is CASSSTGGGPIEQYF. In DNA, the CDR3 is TGTGCCAGCAGCTCGACTGGGGGAGGTCCCATCGAGCAGTACTTC.

This clone was recorded only once. The CDR3 is CASSPRPGGSNQPQHF. CDR3 coding DNA: TGTGCCAGTAGTCCTCGTCCAGGGGGTAGCAATCAGCCCCAGCATTTT. The chain links TRBV19 to TRBJ1-5; 7 bases fit TRBD1. The ends lost 5 bases at V and 0 bases at J; junction bases unmatched: 7. The CDR3 length is 16 residues. CDR1 and CDR2 (germline): LNHDA, SQIVND (reference sequence).

The chain joins TRBV4-1 to TRBJ1-2; 7 positions match TRBD1. After removal of 1 base from V and 6 bases from J, the junction contained 5 bases not matched to a gene. This CDR3 region has 14 residues. The germline CDR1 and CDR2 sequences are MGHRA and YSYEKL. This chain's CDR3 is CASSQVGTVDGYTF. The CDR3 bases are TGCGCCAGCAGCCAAGTTGGGACAGTTGATGGCTACACCTTC.

The chain uses TRBV4-3 and TRBJ1-1; TRBD1 might be the D (5 bases). Per the germline V gene, CDR1 is LGHNA and CDR2 is YSLEER. The CDR3 is 18 residues long. V was shortened by 0 bases and J by 0 bases, with 17 bases between the two germline ends. CDR3 sequence (DNA): TGCGCCAGCAGCCAAGATAGGACCCAGGGAGGTCTGAACACTGAAGCTTTCTTT. The encoded protein is CASSQDRTQGGLNTEAFF.

CDR3 loop: CASSFRGGSYEQYF. Written as DNA, the CDR3 is TGTGCCAGCAGCTTCAGAGGAGGCTCCTACGAGCAGTACTTC. This chain uses TRBV11-1 with TRBJ2-7, with D possibly matching TRBD2 (5 bases). Trimming removed 3 bases from V and 0 bases from J, with 9 bases in between. The CDR3 is made up of 14 amino acids. Germline CDR1 SGHAT, CDR2 FQDESV (reference sequence).

The rearrangement links TRBV19 to TRBJ2-7; 9 positions agree with TRBD1. The CDR3 is made up of 13 amino acids. Per germline, CDR1 LNHDA and CDR2 SQIVND (reference sequence). Unmatched junction bases numbered 6, after V lost 6 bases and J lost 6 bases. The DNA of the CDR3 is TGTGCCAGTAGGGGACAGGGTTGGGGCGAGCAGTACTTC. This codes for CASRGQGWGEQYF.